The 25 T cell receptor beta chains presented below share a single source sample, sequenced in a study of T-cell reconstitution after alpha-beta-depleted transplantation in children. Using unique molecular identifiers, the investigators prepared the TCRbeta library. From the PCR reads, TCRdb called clonotypes with MiXCR, one entry per CDR3 protein. The data hold a few hundred thousand distinct CDR3 sequences, with about a tenth observed a single time. The sequences come from PBMCs from the stem cell graft donor, collected from the stem cell graft. The receptor set was obtained from a human donor who donated a stem cell graft to a child with acute lymphoblastic leukemia.

The chain employs TRBV7-6 and TRBJ2-1, with D tentatively TRBD2 (6 bases). Germline-derived CDR1 and CDR2 are SGHVS and FNYEAQ. The CDR3 runs to 18 residues. V lost 5 bases and J 0 bases, leaving 20 bases between the germline ends. The CDR3 loop reads CASSRTGTPYSSYNEQFF. Here the CDR3 DNA reads TGTGCCAGCAGCCGGACCGGGACTCCTTACAGCTCCTACAATGAGCAGTTCTTC.

In its sample, this clonotype was seen a few times. The J gene is TRBJ2-7, the V gene TRBV29-1; D not resolved. V was clipped by 8 bases and J by 6 bases, with 20 bases between them. Germline loops: CDR1 SQVTM, CDR2 ANQGSEA. CDR3 length equals 13 residues. Here the CDR3 DNA reads TGCAGCTTCTATGGTGGGTCCCCGGCCGAGCAGTACTTC. Its protein product is CSFYGGSPAEQYF.

The table lists this clonotype with many counts. The gene calls are TRBV20-1 and TRBJ2-3, with a tentative D call TRBD2 (7 bases). V was clipped by 4 bases and J by 0 bases, with 26 bases between them. The CDR3 consists of 19 residues. Germline CDR1 is DFQATT and CDR2 is SNEGSKA (reference sequence). The CDR3 loop reads CSATQERTRRGISTDTQYF. The CDR3 coding sequence is TGCAGTGCTACACAAGAACGGACTAGAAGGGGGATTAGCACAGATACGCAGTATTTT.

This clonotype was counted between two and nine times. The chain employs TRBV5-1 and TRBJ2-1, with TRBD2 identical over 8 bases. Per germline, CDR1 SGHRS and CDR2 YFSETQ. The CDR3 is 16 residues long. The V gene end was trimmed by 3 bases and the J gene end by 1 base; junction bases not matched to a gene: 6. The CDR3 nucleotides read TGCGCCAGCAGCTCTAGCGGGCCTGGTTCCTACAATGAGCAGTTCTTC. Its protein product is CASSSSGPGSYNEQFF.

This clonotype was found a few times. J is TRBJ2-1 and V is TRBV7-9; D is ambiguous. Trimming removed 3 bases at V and 4 bases at J, with 16 bases between. The CDR3 runs to 16 residues. Germline values: CDR1 SEHNR, CDR2 FQNEAQ (reference sequence). The CDR3: CASSLGVGKVYNEQFF. Here the CDR3 DNA reads TGTGCCAGCAGCTTGGGTGTGGGTAAGGTATACAATGAGCAGTTCTTC.

About this clonotype itself: A much larger clone lies one base from this, so it may be a read error. This chain links TRBV7-7 with TRBJ2-6, with 8 bases aligning to TRBD2. The CDR3 loop spans 17 amino acids. Per the germline V gene, CDR1 is SSHAT and CDR2 is FNYEAQ (reference sequence). DNA for the CDR3: TGTGCTAGCAGCGGGAGTGCGGGAGGTTCCGGGGCCAACGGCCTGACTTTC. Translated: CASSGSAGGSGANGLTF.

This clonotype was seen ten or more times. The CDR3 loop reads CASSPWGSRTGELFF. The CDR3 nucleotides are TGTGCCAGTTCCCCATGGGGGTCGCGCACCGGGGAGCTGTTTTTT. The chain carries TRBV6-1 and TRBJ2-2, with D perhaps matching TRBD1 or TRBD2 (5 bases each). V dropped 9 bases and J dropped 4 bases, with 18 bases sitting between them. The CDR3 spans 15 residues. Germline V gene data show CDR1 as MNHNS and CDR2 as SASEGT.

This clonotype has at least ten counts. The J gene is TRBJ1-2, the V gene TRBV20-1; D may be TRBD1 (5 bases). Trimming removed 4 bases from V and 5 bases from J, with 14 bases in between. This CDR3 has 13 amino acids. Germline CDR1 is DFQATT and CDR2 is SNEGSKA (reference sequence). The CDR3 coding sequence is TGCAGTGCTATAACAGGAGCCCGGTATGGCTACACCTTC. It is translated as CSAITGARYGYTF.

This clonotype appeared once. The gene calls are TRBV11-2 and TRBJ2-1; D uncertain. This CDR3 spans 16 amino acids. The V gene lost 3 bases and the J gene lost 6 bases, with 18 bases spanning the gap. CDR1 is SGHAT, CDR2 FQNNGV, per germline. The CDR3 coding sequence is TGTGCCAGCAGCTTCCTCGGCGGAAGAATAGGCAATGAGCAGTTCTTC. Amino acids: CASSFLGGRIGNEQFF.

This clonotype has just a few counts. The chain has TRBV2 and TRBJ2-1; 8 bases match TRBD1. The length of the CDR3 is 16 residues. Germline V gene lookup returns CDR1 SNHLY and CDR2 FYNNEI. V was clipped by 4 bases and J by 1 base; unmatched bases: 6. The CDR3 DNA follows: TGTGCCAGCAGTGCTCAGGGGGCGGGTTCCTACAATGAGCAGTTCTTC. Amino acids: CASSAQGAGSYNEQFF.

The gene calls are TRBV9 and TRBJ2-4; TRBD2 matches 14 bases. CDR1 and CDR2 from the germline V gene are SGDLS and YYNGEE. The CDR3 totals 18 residues. Unmatched junction bases numbered 14, after V lost 4 bases and J lost 8 bases. The CDR3 sequence: CASSPQGLAGVSGDIQYF. The CDR3, as DNA: TGTGCCAGCAGCCCTCAGGGACTAGCGGGAGTTTCGGGGGACATTCAGTACTTC.

This clonotype was seen more than once but under ten times. The chain is built from TRBV20-1 and TRBJ2-1, with a tentative D call TRBD2 (6 bases). The CDR3 sequence is 13 residues long. V lost 6 bases to trimming and J lost 3 bases, with 12 bases between them. Germline lookup yields CDR1 DFQATT and CDR2 SNEGSKA (reference sequence). As DNA, the CDR3 is TGCAGTGCGGAGGGACCTAACTACAATGAGCAGTTCTTC. Amino acids: CSAEGPNYNEQFF.

On this clonotype: A junction end diverges from the germline sequence, so it may reflect a read error. This chain links TRBV12-3 or TRBV12-4 with TRBJ1-2; D remains unclear. The CDR3 sequence is 19 residues long. The CDR3 DNA sequence: TGTGCCAGCAGTTTAGGAGCCTCCCGGAGGGCTGGAGCAAACTCTGGCTACACCTTC. Residues: CASSLGASRRAGANSGYTF.

This clonotype was recorded at least ten times. This chain links TRBV2 with TRBJ2-4, with D uncertain. CDR3 length: 16 amino acids. Trimming took 2 bases from V and 0 from J, leaving 11 bases between them. Germline CDR1 SNHLY, CDR2 FYNNEI. The CDR3 bases are TGTGCCAGCAGTGAATGGGTTTCGGTAGCCAAAAACATTCAGTACTTC. Protein: CASSEWVSVAKNIQYF.

This clonotype appeared many times. Written as DNA, the CDR3 is TGTGCCAGTAGTATACTAGGCGATGAGCAGTTCTTC. Translation gives CASSILGDEQFF. The chain couples TRBV19 to TRBJ2-1; D is unclear. Germline V gene lookup returns CDR1 LNHDA and CDR2 SQIVND (reference sequence). The ends were cut back, 2 bases at V and 8 bases at J, with 7 bases in the middle. This CDR3 has 12 amino acids.

The chain recombines TRBV3-1 with TRBJ2-1; TRBD1 matches 7 bases. Looked up from germline, CDR1 is LGHDT and CDR2 is YNNKEL (reference sequence). J lost 5 bases, V lost 1 base, and 5 bases had no gene match. The CDR3 runs 15 residues. The CDR3 sequence is CASSQVRQGDNEQFF. The DNA for the CDR3 is TGTGCCAGCAGCCAAGTTCGCCAGGGGGACAATGAGCAGTTCTTC.

The chain links TRBV5-1 to TRBJ2-4, with 10 bases aligning to TRBD2. CDR1 and CDR2 from the germline V gene are SGHRS and YFSETQ. The CDR3 spans 15 residues. Trimming at V came to 4 bases and at J to 5 bases, leaving 6 bases not matched to a gene. The CDR3 is CASSQGTSEENIQYF. The CDR3 nucleotides are TGCGCCAGCAGCCAGGGGACTAGCGAAGAAAACATTCAGTACTTC.

The chain has TRBV21-1 and TRBJ2-7. TRBV21-1 constitutes a pseudogene. CDR3 length: 14 amino acids. The CDR3 loop is CASSKQANSYEQYF. The CDR3 DNA sequence: TGTGCCAGCAGCAAGCAGGCGAACTCCTACGAGCAGTACTTC.

This clonotype has a handful of counts. The chain combines TRBV19 with TRBJ1-1; 7 nucleotides match TRBD1. The CDR3 is 15 amino acids. J lost 1 base, V lost 2 bases, and 4 bases had no gene match. CDR1 is LNHDA and CDR2 is SQIVND in the germline V gene (reference sequence). The CDR3 is CASSIRDSPNTEAFF. As DNA, the CDR3 is TGTGCCAGTAGTATAAGGGACAGCCCGAACACTGAAGCTTTCTTT.

This clonotype was observed at least ten times. This rearrangement joins TRBV10-3 to TRBJ2-7, with 9 bases identical to TRBD2. The CDR3 sequence is 15 residues long. Germline assignment: CDR1 ENHRY and CDR2 SYGVKD. After removal of 0 bases from V and 4 bases from J, the junction contained 4 bases not matched to a gene. The CDR3 protein is CAISESVAGAYEQYF. The DNA of the CDR3 is TGTGCCATCAGTGAGTCGGTAGCGGGAGCTTACGAGCAGTACTTC.

This clonotype has only a few counts. V is TRBV6-5 and J is TRBJ2-7; D is uncertain. Looked up from germline, CDR1 is MNHEY and CDR2 is SVGAGI. V was shortened by 3 bases and J by 3 bases, with 9 bases between the two germline ends. The CDR3 extends over 13 amino acids. CDR3: CASSYNRNYEQYF. DNA of the CDR3: TGTGCCAGCAGTTATAACCGGAACTACGAGCAGTACTTC.

This clonotype was found many times. The gene calls are TRBV5-6 and TRBJ2-2; D is perhaps TRBD1 or TRBD2 (5 bases each). The CDR3 covers 16 residues. Germline V lookup: CDR1 SGHDT, CDR2 YYEEEE. The V end was cut by 4 bases, the J end by 4 bases, with 17 bases between. CDR3 DNA sequence: TGTGCCAGCAGCCCCTTTGGGGGACGGAGCACCGGGGAGCTGTTTTTT. Residues: CASSPFGGRSTGELFF.

This clonotype occurred a few times. The chain has TRBV5-1 and TRBJ2-7, with TRBD1 matching over 8 bases. Germline V lookup: CDR1 SGHRS, CDR2 YFSETQ. The CDR3 consists of 19 residues. Unmatched junction bases numbered 18, after V lost 4 bases and J lost 0 bases. Written as DNA, the CDR3 is TGCGCCAGCAGCCTATACTTTCCCGGGACAGGTTCAAGCTCCTACGAGCAGTACTTC. Translating gives CASSLYFPGTGSSSYEQYF. Full variable domain (rest looked up from reference TRBV5-1 and TRBJ2-7): KAGVTQTPRYLIKTRGQQVTLSCSPISGHRSVSWYQQTPGQGLQFLFEYFSETQRNKGNFPGRFSGRQFSNSRSEMNVSTLELGDSALYLCASSLYFPGTGSSSYEQYFGPGTRLTVT.

This clonotype was recorded a few times. The CDR3 reads CASMGLAGGVMNEQFF. CDR3 coding DNA: TGTGCCAGTATGGGACTAGCGGGAGGGGTTATGAATGAGCAGTTCTTC. This chain links TRBV11-1 with TRBJ2-1, with 16 bases identical to TRBD2. Losses at the gene ends were 9 bases for V and 7 bases for J; bases not matched to a gene: 9. Germline V gene sequence: CDR1 SGHAT, CDR2 FQDESV (reference sequence). The length of the CDR3 is 16 residues.

The gene calls are TRBV7-9 and TRBJ1-4; possible D gene TRBD1, 6 bases. The CDR3 contains 15 residues. Per germline, CDR1 SEHNR and CDR2 FQNEAQ (reference sequence). V was trimmed by 3 bases and J by 5 bases, leaving 13 bases between them. CDR3 nucleotides: TGTGCCAGCAGCTTCTTGTCAGGGGAGAATGAAAAACTGTTTTTT. Residues: CASSFLSGENEKLFF.